A single T cell receptor beta chain is shown here with its context. Per the original data handling: Reference gene primer amplification yielded estimated nucleated cell counts. The protocol was immunoSEQ multiplex PCR, while the TCRdb copy is restricted to in-frame clones and leaves out a portion. The V and J calls and clone size were taken over from that table, and D and trimming were inferred from the DNA. In the table there are hundreds of thousands of clones, 80% to 90% of which are singletons. The CDR3 is made up of 14 amino acids. CDR1 is LGHDT and CDR2 is YNNKEL in the germline V gene (reference sequence). Unmatched junction bases numbered 3, after V lost 1 base and J lost 6 bases. The data derive from a study of blood T cell repertoires in COVID-19. In the study overall: Sources were T cells, B-cell-depleted T cells, or PBMCs; the material itself was cDNA or gDNA.

This rearrangement joins TRBV3-1 (or the pseudogene TRBV3-2) to TRBJ1-2, with 9 bases fitting TRBD1. The clonotype comes from a woman younger than 45 with active or convalescent COVID-19. Sequenced material: peripheral blood. CDR3 DNA: TGTGCCAGCAGCCAAGGGACAGGGGTCGATGGCTACACCTTC. This encodes CASSQGTGVDGYTF.